The 13 T cell receptor beta chains below were found in one sample sequenced in a study of blood T cell repertoires in COVID-19. Sequenced by immunoSEQ multiplex PCR; TCRdb stores in-frame clones only, minus some. Of some 300,000 clones listed, about 90% were seen once; the top ten hold approximately 0.93%. The sequenced sample was PBMCs or T cells enriched from blood (not recorded which). These receptor sequences come from a woman aged 25 to 39 who had recovered from COVID-19.

The chain has TRBV28 and TRBJ2-1, with a tentative D call TRBD2 (6 bases). Deletions cut 5 bases from V and 5 bases from J, with 10 bases between. In germline, CDR1 is MDHEN, CDR2 SYDVKM. This CDR3 comprises 13 residues. CDR3 DNA sequence: TGTGCCAGCAGTCGGGGGTGGAACAATGAGCAGTTCTTC. Encoded protein: CASSRGWNNEQFF.

This rearrangement joins TRBV6-5 to TRBJ1-2; a possible D gene is TRBD1 (5 bases). The V end lost 2 bases, the J end lost 7 bases, and 14 bases lay between the germline ends. Looked up from germline, CDR1 is MNHEY and CDR2 is SVGAGI. There are 14 residues in the CDR3. The CDR3 loop reads CASSYVGGAGGYTF. The CDR3 bases are TGTGCCAGCAGTTACGTTGGTGGGGCTGGTGGCTACACCTTC.

The chain recombines TRBV19 with TRBJ2-3, with 8 bases matching TRBD2. Germline V gives CDR1 LNHDA, CDR2 SQIVND (reference sequence). The CDR3 consists of 16 residues. The junction had 12 bases not matched to a gene; V was cut back by 6 bases and J by 4 bases. CDR3 nucleotides: TGTGCCAGTAGATCGGGGACTAGAGCCCGGGCAGATACGCAGTATTTT. Translating it yields CASRSGTRARADTQYF.

The chain recombines TRBV27 with TRBJ1-2; TRBD1 might be the D (5 bases). This CDR3 region has 15 residues. Trimming stripped 5 bases from V and 5 bases from J, with 18 bases between. Germline values: CDR1 MNHEY, CDR2 SMNVEV (reference sequence). The CDR3 is CASSPRTPKGYGYTF. As DNA, the CDR3 is TGTGCCAGCAGTCCGAGGACACCCAAGGGGTATGGCTACACCTTC.

The CDR3 here is CASLPDRGGDTQYF. The CDR3 DNA follows: TGTGCCTCCCTACCGGACAGGGGGGGAGATACGCAGTATTTT. The chain couples TRBV10-3 to TRBJ2-3; 10 nucleotides align to TRBD1. Germline V CDR1 and CDR2: ENHRY, SYGVKD. With 11 bases clipped from V and 5 bases from J, the junction kept 10 bases outside the gene matches. CDR3 length: 14 residues.

The chain has TRBV27 and TRBJ1-1; D is ambiguous. The CDR3 spans 14 residues. The ends were cut back, 2 bases at V and 5 bases at J, with 12 bases in the middle. Germline V gives CDR1 MNHEY, CDR2 SMNVEV (reference sequence). The CDR3 sequence: CASSLDGPGTEAFF. CDR3 in DNA: TGTGCCAGCAGTTTAGATGGTCCGGGGACTGAAGCTTTCTTT.

Comments on this clone: Additional DNA sequences in this sample encode the identical CDR3. J is TRBJ1-5 and V is TRBV25-1; 8 bases fit TRBD1. V lost 4 bases and J lost 4; bases outside the gene matches: 0. This CDR3 has 13 amino acids. Germline assignment: CDR1 MGHDK and CDR2 SYGVNS. This chain's CDR3 is CASSGQGNQPQHF. The CDR3 DNA reads TGTGCCAGCAGTGGACAGGGGAATCAGCCCCAGCATTTT.

The chain links TRBV7-9 to TRBJ2-1; the D gene is possibly TRBD2 (6 bases). Trimming shortened V by 5 bases and J by 4 bases, and 18 bases separated the two germline ends. CDR3 length: 16 residues. Germline CDR1 is SEHNR and CDR2 is FQNEAQ (reference sequence). CDR3 loop: CASSLDGGARYNEQFF. CDR3 in DNA: TGTGCCAGCAGCCTCGATGGAGGGGCGCGGTACAATGAGCAGTTCTTC.

The chain couples TRBV5-1 to TRBJ1-5; 8 nucleotides line up with TRBD1. The CDR3 is made up of 15 amino acids. Germline CDR1 and CDR2: SGHRS and YFSETQ. V was pared by 4 bases and J by 6 bases, with 9 bases of the junction left unmatched. CDR3 region: CASSPGQGEIQPQHF. The DNA for the CDR3 is TGCGCCAGCAGCCCCGGACAGGGTGAGATTCAGCCCCAGCATTTT.

V is TRBV11-2 and J is TRBJ2-5; 7 bases fit TRBD1. Germline V lookup: CDR1 SGHAT, CDR2 FQNNGV. V lost 5 bases to trimming and J lost 2 bases; unmatched junction nucleotides: 5. This CDR3 contains 14 residues. The chain's CDR3 is CASSRDRAQETQYF. The CDR3 DNA follows: TGTGCCAGCAGCCGAGACAGGGCACAAGAGACCCAGTACTTC.

The rearrangement links TRBV7-6 to TRBJ2-2, with D possibly being TRBD2 (5 bases). The ends were cut back, 5 bases at V and 7 bases at J, with 14 bases in the middle. This CDR3 contains 14 residues. Germline V gene sequence: CDR1 SGHVS, CDR2 FNYEAQ. The CDR3 DNA sequence: TGTGCCAGCAGCCTGACGGGGTTCGGCGGGGAGCTGTTTTTT. It is translated as CASSLTGFGGELFF. The full variable domain, its missing parts supplied by reference TRBV7-6 and TRBJ2-2, is GAGVSQSPRYKVTKRGQDVALRCDPISGHVSLYWYRQALGQGPEFLTYFNYEAQQDKSGLPNDRFSAERPEGSISTLTIQRTEQRDSAMYRCASSLTGFGGELFFGEGSRLTVL.

Points on this clone: Other DNA sequences within the sample encode an identical CDR3. The chain is built from TRBV18 and TRBJ1-4, with 9 nucleotides matching TRBD1. CDR1 and CDR2 from the germline V gene are KGHSH and LQKENI. This CDR3 is built from 14 residues. V lost 3 bases to trimming and J lost 5 bases; unmatched junction nucleotides: 1. The CDR3 region has the DNA TGTGCCAGCTCACCGGGACAGGGAAATGAAAAACTGTTTTTT. Amino acid sequence: CASSPGQGNEKLFF.

The sample holds one count of this clone. Other DNA sequences within the sample encode an identical CDR3. The chain has TRBV28 and TRBJ1-5; 10 bases fit TRBD1. J lost 3 bases, V lost 6 bases, and 5 bases had no gene match. Germline V gene data show CDR1 as MDHEN and CDR2 as SYDVKM. The CDR3 loop spans 15 amino acids. The DNA for the CDR3 is TGTGCCAGCAGGGCGACAGGGGGCTCCAATCAGCCCCAGCATTTT. It codes for CASRATGGSNQPQHF.